Below are 18 T cell receptor beta chains sequenced from a single sample in a study of cytomegalovirus exposure and HLA in healthy donors. PCR employed 60 Vbeta and 13 Jbeta primers. Assay: immunoSEQ multiplex PCR; the TCRdb copy retains only in-frame clones and omits some. The sample shows about 110,000 clones, over 60% of them seen only once. The sample taken for sequencing was PBMCs. The receptors were gathered from a human donor in good health.

This sequence joins TRBV12-5 and TRBJ2-1; D is perhaps TRBD2 (5 bases). Trimming stripped 2 bases from V and 8 bases from J, with 7 bases between. The CDR3 is made up of 12 amino acids. Germline V gives CDR1 LGHNT, CDR2 FRNRAP. In nucleotides, the CDR3 is TGTGCTAGTGGTTTGTACGGGGATGAGCAGTTCTTC. Translation: CASGLYGDEQFF.

The chain recombines TRBV7-9 with TRBJ2-1; 14 bases are shared with TRBD2. V was clipped by 4 bases and J by 8 bases; unmatched bases: 7. CDR1 is SEHNR, CDR2 FQNEAQ, per germline (reference sequence). The CDR3 spans 16 residues. In DNA form, the CDR3 reads TGTGCCAGCAGCTCCCTGACTAGCGGGAGGGCCGATGAGCAGTTCTTC. Encoded protein: CASSSLTSGRADEQFF.

The chain employs TRBV18 and TRBJ2-6; 9 bases are shared with TRBD1. This CDR3 has 17 residues. V was pared by 6 bases and J by 1 base, with 7 bases of the junction left unmatched. The germline V gene encodes CDR1 KGHSH and CDR2 LQKENI. The CDR3 spells CASSSGTGLSGANVLTF. DNA of the CDR3: TGTGCCAGCTCGTCCGGGACAGGGTTATCTGGGGCCAACGTCCTGACTTTC.

The rearrangement links TRBV2 to TRBJ1-2, with D perhaps TRBD1 (6 bases). V dropped 6 bases and J dropped 8 bases, with 16 bases sitting between them. Germline V lookup: CDR1 SNHLY, CDR2 FYNNEI. The CDR3 contains 13 residues. In DNA, the CDR3 is TGTGCCAGCAGGGGGCAGATCAGGGGCGGCTACACCTTC. Translation: CASRGQIRGGYTF.

The rearrangement links TRBV18 to TRBJ1-1; D is perhaps TRBD1 (5 bases). In germline, CDR1 is KGHSH, CDR2 LQKENI. This CDR3 has 12 residues. Trimming pared 5 bases from V and 3 bases from J, leaving 7 bases between. CDR3 sequence reads: CASSTGDTEAFF. CDR3 DNA sequence: TGTGCCAGCTCAACGGGGGACACTGAAGCTTTCTTT.

The CDR3 sequence: CASIGFGYTEAFF. The CDR3 bases are TGTGCCAGTATCGGCTTCGGGTACACTGAAGCTTTCTTT. This sequence joins TRBV19 and TRBJ1-1; D remains ambiguous. There are 13 residues in the CDR3. The germline V and J ends were trimmed by 7 bases and 3 bases, with 12 bases remaining between them. Germline CDR1 is LNHDA and CDR2 is SQIVND (reference sequence).

This clone was counted only a few times. The chain uses TRBV6-1 and TRBJ1-3; no clear D gene. Germline CDR1 reads MNHNS; CDR2 reads SASEGT. Deletions cut 6 bases from V and 4 bases from J, with 16 bases between. The CDR3 contains 15 residues. The CDR3 DNA follows: TGTGCCAGCAGCCGTACCGGGAATTCCGGAAACACCATATATTTT. The encoded protein is CASSRTGNSGNTIYF.

V gene TRBV2 combines with J gene TRBJ1-5, with D possibly TRBD1 on 6 matching bases. V was clipped by 6 bases and J by 9 bases, with 12 bases between them. The germline V gene encodes CDR1 SNHLY and CDR2 FYNNEI. This CDR3 spans 12 amino acids. CDR3 in amino acids: CASRDTGRPQHF. The CDR3 DNA follows: TGTGCCAGCAGGGATACAGGGCGGCCCCAGCATTTT.

This chain joins TRBV7-9 and TRBJ2-7; the match to TRBD1 covers 7 bases. The tail of the sequence fits TRBJ2-1 better, so the J call may be wrong. The CDR3 totals 14 residues. Germline values: CDR1 SEHNR, CDR2 FQNEAQ (reference sequence). CDR3 bases: TGTGCCAGCAGCTTCCAACAGGGGAACAATGAGCAGTTCTTC. Translated, it gives CASSFQQGNNEQFF.

Comment on this clone: A read error may produce the germline difference seen at one junction end. The J gene is TRBJ1-2, the V gene TRBV19; D unresolved. CDR3 length: 19 residues. Germline loops: CDR1 LNHDA, CDR2 SQIVND (reference sequence). CDR3 region: CASSPSTRQPMASNYDYTF. As DNA, the CDR3 is TGTGCCAGTAGTCCATCGACGAGGCAACCAATGGCATCTAACTATGACTACACCTTC. The whole variable domain, remainder taken from reference TRBV19 and TRBJ1-2, is DGGITQSPKYLFRKEGQNVTLSCEQNLNHDAMYWYRQDPGQGLRLIYYSQIVNDFQKGDIAEGYSVSREKKESFPLTVTSAQKNPTAFYLCASSPSTRQPMASNYDYTFGSGTRLTVV.

J is TRBJ2-7 and V is TRBV28; 7 bases match TRBD1. V lost 7 bases and J lost 2; bases outside the gene matches: 11. The CDR3 is 15 amino acids. Germline CDR1 and CDR2: MDHEN and SYDVKM. CDR3: CASNPLGGATYEQYF. In DNA, the CDR3 is TGTGCCAGCAATCCCCTAGGGGGCGCGACCTACGAGCAGTACTTC. Based on the CDR3 plus reference TRBV28 and TRBJ2-7, the full variable domain is DVKVTQSSRYLVKRTGEKVFLECVQDMDHENMFWYRQDPGLGLRLIYFSYDVKMKEKGDIPEGYSVSREKKERFSLILESASTNQTSMYLCASNPLGGATYEQYFGPGTRLTVT.

J is TRBJ2-5 and V is TRBV29-1, with D tentatively TRBD2 (7 bases). The J call may be mistaken, given a closer DNA end match to TRBJ2-7. The CDR3 has 16 residues. Germline V CDR1 and CDR2: SQVTM, ANQGSEA. CDR3 DNA: TGCAGCGTTGTCGGTCTCGGGGGGCTCGATTCCTACGAGCAGTACTTC. As protein: CSVVGLGGLDSYEQYF.

This chain links TRBV7-9 with TRBJ2-3; D gene unclear. The CDR3 is 16 amino acids. V lost 2 bases and J lost 0, with 12 bases in between. In germline, CDR1 is SEHNR, CDR2 FQNEAQ (reference sequence). CDR3 DNA: TGTGCCAGCAGCTTACTGTCTCCGAGGAGCACAGATACGCAGTATTTT. Protein sequence: CASSLLSPRSTDTQYF. Filled out from reference TRBV7-9 and TRBJ2-3, the complete variable domain reads DTGVSQNPRHKITKRGQNVTFRCDPISEHNRLYWYRQTLGQGPEFLTYFQNEAQLEKSRLLSDRFSAERPKGSFSTLEIQRTEQGDSAMYLCASSLLSPRSTDTQYFGPGTRLTVL.

The V call is TRBV5-1, the J call TRBJ2-1; 15 nucleotides match TRBD2. Per the germline V gene, CDR1 is SGHRS and CDR2 is YFSETQ. V was pared by 4 bases and J by 8 bases, with 10 bases of the junction left unmatched. The CDR3 is made up of 17 amino acids. The CDR3 sequence is CASSPPGLAGGSDEQFF. CDR3 nucleotide sequence: TGCGCCAGCAGCCCCCCGGGACTAGCGGGAGGTAGCGATGAGCAGTTCTTC.

This chain links TRBV4-1 with TRBJ2-3; TRBD2 matches at 8 bases. With V trimmed by 1 base and J by 4 bases, 22 bases remained unmatched. The CDR3 runs to 21 residues. The germline V gene encodes CDR1 MGHRA and CDR2 YSYEKL. In DNA, the CDR3 is TGCGCCAGCAGCCAAGCGGGGGTGCGGGGGGCGGAATGGGTTCGAGCAGATACGCAGTATTTT. Protein product: CASSQAGVRGAEWVRADTQYF.

The rearrangement joins TRBV9 to TRBJ1-5; perhaps TRBD1 as D (6 bases). Germline CDR1 reads SGDLS; CDR2 reads YYNGEE. V lost 3 bases to trimming and J lost 1 base, with 11 bases between them. The CDR3 contains 15 residues. The CDR3 DNA is TGTGCCAGCAGCGAGGCCGGGACAAGCAATCAGCCCCAGCATTTT. It translates to CASSEAGTSNQPQHF.

The rearrangement joins TRBV6-6 to TRBJ2-1; tentatively, D is TRBD2 (6 bases). Per the germline V gene, CDR1 is MNHNY and CDR2 is SVGAGI (reference sequence). V shed 2 bases and J shed 2 bases, with 10 bases lying between them. This CDR3 region has 15 residues. The CDR3 reads CASSYPGLAYNEQFF. As DNA, the CDR3 is TGTGCCAGCAGTTACCCGGGACTCGCCTACAATGAGCAGTTCTTC.

CDR3 in amino acids: CASSTRDTTTNEKLFF. The CDR3 DNA follows: TGTGCCAGCAGTACCCGGGACACTACAACTAATGAAAAACTGTTTTTT. This chain connects TRBV28 to TRBJ1-4, with D possibly being TRBD1 (6 bases). Germline assignment: CDR1 MDHEN and CDR2 SYDVKM. V dropped 5 bases and J dropped 0 bases, with 13 bases sitting between them. The CDR3 covers 16 residues.